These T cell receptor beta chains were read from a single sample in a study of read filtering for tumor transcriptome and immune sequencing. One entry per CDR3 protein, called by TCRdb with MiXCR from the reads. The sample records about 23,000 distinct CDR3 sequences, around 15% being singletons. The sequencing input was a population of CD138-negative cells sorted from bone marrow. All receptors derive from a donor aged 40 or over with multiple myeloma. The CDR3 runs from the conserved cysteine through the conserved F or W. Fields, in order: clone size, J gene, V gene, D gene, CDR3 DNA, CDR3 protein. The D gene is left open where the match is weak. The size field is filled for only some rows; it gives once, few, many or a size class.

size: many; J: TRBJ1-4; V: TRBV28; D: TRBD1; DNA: TGTGCCAGCAGTCCGCCGGGACAGATAACTAATGAAAAACTGTTTTTT; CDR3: CASSPPGQITNEKLFF
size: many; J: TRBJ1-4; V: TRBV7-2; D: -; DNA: TGTGCCAGCAGCTTAGAGGAGGGTGAAAAACTGTTTTTT; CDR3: CASSLEEGEKLFF
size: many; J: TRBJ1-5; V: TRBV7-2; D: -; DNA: TGTGCCAGCAGCTTGGGCGTCCGAGGGAATCAGCCCCAGCATTTT; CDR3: CASSLGVRGNQPQHF
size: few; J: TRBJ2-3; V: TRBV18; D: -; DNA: TGTGCCAGCTCACCACAAGGGCCTGATACGCAGTATTTT; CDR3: CASSPQGPDTQYF
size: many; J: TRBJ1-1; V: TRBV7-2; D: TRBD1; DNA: TGTGCCAGCAGCCCAAACAGGGGACAGGGCACTGAAGCTTTCTTT; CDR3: CASSPNRGQGTEAFF
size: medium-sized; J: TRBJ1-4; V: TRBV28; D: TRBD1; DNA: TGTGCCAGCAGTCCAGAACAGGGGGCGGGAGAAAAACTGTTTTTT; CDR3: CASSPEQGAGEKLFF
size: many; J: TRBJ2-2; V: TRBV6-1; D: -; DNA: TGTGCCAGCAGAGCCGGGACCCTATACTCCACCGGGGAGCTGTTTTTT; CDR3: CASRAGTLYSTGELFF
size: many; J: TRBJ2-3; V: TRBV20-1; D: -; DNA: TGCAGTGCTAGTGGGTTCGGGTCGGCGGGCGGCACAGATACGCAGTATTTT; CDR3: CSASGFGSAGGTDTQYF
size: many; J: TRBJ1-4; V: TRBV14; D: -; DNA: TGTGCCAGCAGCCAGACCCCCCGGGGAAAACTGTTTTTT; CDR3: CASSQTPRGKLFF
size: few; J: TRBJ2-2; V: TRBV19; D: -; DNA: TGTGCCAGTAGGCCTTCGCTTGGGGCCGGGGAGCTGTTTTTT; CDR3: CASRPSLGAGELFF
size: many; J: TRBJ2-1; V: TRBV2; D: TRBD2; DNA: TGTGCCAGCATGGGGACTATGGGCTACAATGAGCAGTTCTTC; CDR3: CASMGTMGYNEQFF
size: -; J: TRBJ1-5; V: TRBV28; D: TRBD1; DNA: TGTGCCAGCAGTTTCTTGGGACAGGCCTCCAATCAGCCCCAGCATTTT; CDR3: CASSFLGQASNQPQHF
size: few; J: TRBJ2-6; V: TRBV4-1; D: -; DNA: TGCGCCAGCAGCCGACTGGAGGCAGCGCACTCTGGGGCCAACGTCCTGACTTTC; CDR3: CASSRLEAAHSGANVLTF
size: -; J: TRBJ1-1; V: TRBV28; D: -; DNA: TGTGCCAGCAGCCCGGGGGGAGGGGAGACTGAAGCTTTCTTT; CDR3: CASSPGGGETEAFF
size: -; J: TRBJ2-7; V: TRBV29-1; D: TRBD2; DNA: TGCAGCGTTGCCTCGGAGGCGGGAGGGCCAGGCGAGCAGTACTTC; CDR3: CSVASEAGGPGEQYF
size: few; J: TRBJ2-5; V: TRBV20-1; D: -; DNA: TGTAGTGCTAGTTTAGACTTGATTGGAGAGACCCAGTACTTC; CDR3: CSASLDLIGETQYF
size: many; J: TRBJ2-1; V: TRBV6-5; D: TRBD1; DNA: TGTGCCAGCAGTTCGACAGGGGGGGTATGGCGGTCCTACAATGAGCAGTTCTTC; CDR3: CASSSTGGVWRSYNEQFF
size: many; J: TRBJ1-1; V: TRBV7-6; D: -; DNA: TGTGCCAGCAGCGATCAACGATACACTTTGGGGGACACTGAAGCTTTCTTT; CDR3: CASSDQRYTLGDTEAFF
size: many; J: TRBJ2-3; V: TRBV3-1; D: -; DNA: TGTGCCAGCAGCGGGGCGGCAGGGGGGACAGATACGCAGTATTTT; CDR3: CASSGAAGGTDTQYF
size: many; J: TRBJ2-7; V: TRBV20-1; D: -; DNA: TGCAGTGCTAGAGAGCAGACTTACGAGCAGTACTTC; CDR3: CSAREQTYEQYF
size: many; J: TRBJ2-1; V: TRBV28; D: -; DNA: TGTGCCAGCCTAAAGGGACCCCTTTACAATGAGCAGTTCTTC; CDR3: CASLKGPLYNEQFF
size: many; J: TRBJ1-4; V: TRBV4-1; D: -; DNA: TGCGCCAGCAGGATAGCAGCTAATGAAAAACTGTTTTTT; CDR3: CASRIAANEKLFF
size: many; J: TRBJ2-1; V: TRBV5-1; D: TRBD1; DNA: TGCGCCAGCAGTTCCACAGGGGACAATGAGCAGTTCTTC; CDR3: CASSSTGDNEQFF
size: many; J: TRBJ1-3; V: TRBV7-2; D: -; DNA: TGTGCCAGCAGCTTGGCGGTTTCTGGAAACACCATATATTTT; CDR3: CASSLAVSGNTIYF
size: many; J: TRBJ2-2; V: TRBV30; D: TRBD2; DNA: TGTGCCTGGAGATTGGCGGGAGGTACGGGGGAGCTGTTTTTT; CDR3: CAWRLAGGTGELFF
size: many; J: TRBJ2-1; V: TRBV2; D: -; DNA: TGTGCCAGCAGTGGCGGACTATTTGTTGGCGGAGGGCACAATGAGCAGTTCTTC; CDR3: CASSGGLFVGGGHNEQFF
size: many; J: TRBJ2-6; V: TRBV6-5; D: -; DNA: TGTGCCAGCACAAGCTCTGGGGCCAACGTCCTGACTTTC; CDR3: CASTSSGANVLTF
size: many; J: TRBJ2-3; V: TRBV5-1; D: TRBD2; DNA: TGCGCCAGCAGCTTGGCTAGCGGTTCCACAGATACGCAGTATTTT; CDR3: CASSLASGSTDTQYF
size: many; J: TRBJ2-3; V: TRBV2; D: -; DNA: TGTGCCAGCAAGAGGGATAGCACAGATACGCAGTATTTT; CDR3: CASKRDSTDTQYF
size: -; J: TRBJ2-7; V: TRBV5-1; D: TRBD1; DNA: TGCGCCAGCAGAAAGCCGACAGGGGCGAACGAGCAGTACTTC; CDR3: CASRKPTGANEQYF
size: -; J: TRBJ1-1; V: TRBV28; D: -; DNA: TGTGCCATTCAGTTGAACACTGAAGCTTTCTTT; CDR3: CAIQLNTEAFF
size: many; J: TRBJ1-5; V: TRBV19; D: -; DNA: TGTGCCAGTAGTATAGATCTCACGAGAAATCAGCCCCAGCATTTT; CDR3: CASSIDLTRNQPQHF
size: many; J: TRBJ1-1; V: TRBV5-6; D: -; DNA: TGTGCCAGCAGCTTGGGGTCCACGAACACTGAAGCTTTCTTT; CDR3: CASSLGSTNTEAFF
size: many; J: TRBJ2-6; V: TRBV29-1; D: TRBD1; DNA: TGCAGCGTTGAAGGGACAGGGGGACCCTCTGGGGCCAACGTCCTGACTTTC; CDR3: CSVEGTGGPSGANVLTF
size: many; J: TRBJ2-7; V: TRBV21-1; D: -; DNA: TGTGCCAGCAGCAAAGAAAAGGACAGGGTTGACGAGCAGTACTTC; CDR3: CASSKEKDRVDEQYF
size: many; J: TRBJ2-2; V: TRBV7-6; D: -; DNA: TGTGCCAGCAGCTTACTCCCTAGTTTGACCGCCGGGGAGCTGTTTTTT; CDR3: CASSLLPSLTAGELFF
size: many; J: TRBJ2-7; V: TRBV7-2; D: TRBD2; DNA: TGTGCCAGCAGTTCGGTCTCTAGCGGGAGGGGGTACGAGCAGTACTTC; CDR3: CASSSVSSGRGYEQYF
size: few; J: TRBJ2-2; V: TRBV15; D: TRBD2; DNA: TGTGCCACCGCAAGCGGGAGTCGGACCGGGGAGCTGTTTTTT; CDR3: CATASGSRTGELFF
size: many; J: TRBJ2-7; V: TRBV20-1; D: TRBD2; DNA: TGCAGTGCTTTCCTACTAGCGGGAGGGAACGAGCAGTACTTC; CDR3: CSAFLLAGGNEQYF
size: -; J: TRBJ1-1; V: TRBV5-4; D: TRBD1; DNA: TGTGCCAGCAGCTTGGATAGGACAGGGGGGGTAACTGAAGCTTTCTTT; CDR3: CASSLDRTGGVTEAFF
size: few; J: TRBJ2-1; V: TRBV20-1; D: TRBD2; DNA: TGCAGTGCTAGCACCCCCGGGACTAGCGGGTACAATGAGCAGTTCTTC; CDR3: CSASTPGTSGYNEQFF
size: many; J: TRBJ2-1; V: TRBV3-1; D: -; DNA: TGTGCCAGCAGCCAGGCCCTAGGGCTCGATGAGCAGTTCTTC; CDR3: CASSQALGLDEQFF
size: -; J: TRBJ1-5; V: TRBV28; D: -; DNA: TGTGCCAGCAGTTTGTGGAGGGACGGCGGCAATCAGCCCCAGCATTTT; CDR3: CASSLWRDGGNQPQHF
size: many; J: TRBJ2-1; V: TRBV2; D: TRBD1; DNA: TGTGCCAGCAGTCTTGACAGGGGGTTTAGCAATGAGCAGTTCTTC; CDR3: CASSLDRGFSNEQFF
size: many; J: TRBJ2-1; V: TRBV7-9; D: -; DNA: TGTGCCAGCAGTCCTAGCGTTGCTTACAATGAGCAGTTCTTC; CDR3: CASSPSVAYNEQFF